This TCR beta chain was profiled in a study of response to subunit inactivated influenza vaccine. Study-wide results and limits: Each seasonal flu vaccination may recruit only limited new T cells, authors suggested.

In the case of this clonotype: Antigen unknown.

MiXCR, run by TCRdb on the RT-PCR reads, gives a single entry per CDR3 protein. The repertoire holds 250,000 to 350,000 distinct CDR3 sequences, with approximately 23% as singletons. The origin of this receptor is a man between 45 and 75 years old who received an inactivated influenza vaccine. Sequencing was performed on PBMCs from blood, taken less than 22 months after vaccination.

CDR3 DNA: TGTGCCAGCAGTTTTTTAACAGGGGGGTACAATGAGCAGTTCTTC. Residues: CASSFLTGGYNEQFF. V and J are TRBV28 and TRBJ2-1; TRBD1 matches 8 bases. The length of the CDR3 is 15 residues. The V and J ends lost 3 bases and 4 bases, in that order; junction bases with no gene match: 5. Germline loops: CDR1 MDHEN, CDR2 SYDVKM.